The 30 T cell receptor beta chains below come from one sample, sequenced in a study of shared clonotypes between healthy human individuals. Profiling relied on immunoSEQ multiplex PCR, and the TCRdb table lists in-frame clones only, not all of them. The data contain roughly 2.5 million clones, more than 90% of them singletons. Sequencing was performed on naive CD4+ T cells sorted from blood. The subset was: CD45RA+ positively selected. The receptors stem from a man younger than 35 in good health.

The table lists this clone with a count of one. V gene TRBV5-1 combines with J gene TRBJ2-3; D uncertain. The CDR3 sequence is 15 residues long. CDR1 and CDR2 (germline): SGHRS, YFSETQ. V was cut by 0 bases and J by 4 bases, with 12 bases left in between. The CDR3 DNA is TGCGCCAGCAGCTTGGCCCGGCAGGACCCAGATACGCAGTATTTT. As protein: CASSLARQDPDTQYF.

The chain carries TRBV18 and TRBJ2-7; the match to TRBD2 covers 7 bases. Germline V gene lookup returns CDR1 KGHSH and CDR2 LQKENI. This CDR3 is 16 amino acids long. V lost 6 bases and J lost 5; bases outside the gene matches: 16. CDR3 DNA: TGTGCCAGCTCCCCCTTCGCTAGCGGCCTCTCTGACGAGCAGTACTTC. This encodes CASSPFASGLSDEQYF.

The rearrangement joins TRBV20-1 to TRBJ2-7; weak D call: TRBD1 (6 bases). Trimming removed 3 bases from V and 6 bases from J, with 9 bases in between. In germline, CDR1 is DFQATT, CDR2 SNEGSKA (reference sequence). The CDR3 extends over 11 amino acids. CDR3 DNA: TGCAGTGCTAGTCGAGGGGGCGAGCAGTACTTC. This sequence encodes CSASRGGEQYF.

This clone was detected a few times. The chain is built from TRBV30 and TRBJ1-5; no clear D gene. The CDR3 has 15 amino acids. Deletions cut 2 bases from V and 6 bases from J, with 17 bases between. Germline V gives CDR1 GTSNPN, CDR2 SVGIG (reference sequence). For the CDR3, the DNA is TGTGCCTGGAGTAGGAAGGGAAAGAAAGGTCAGCCCCAGCATTTT. Amino acid sequence: CAWSRKGKKGQPQHF.

The chain employs TRBV6-6 and TRBJ2-7; maybe TRBD2 (5 bases). CDR1 is MNHNY, CDR2 SVGAGI, per germline (reference sequence). V lost 11 bases and J lost 3, with 17 bases in between. The CDR3 is 13 amino acids. In nucleotides, the CDR3 is TGTGCCTCCCGGGGTTCGTACGACTACGAGCAGTACTTC. Translation gives CASRGSYDYEQYF.

The chain recombines TRBV10-1 with TRBJ2-7; 12 nucleotides align to TRBD2. The J segment lost 5 bases and the V segment lost 4 bases, leaving 12 bases of the junction unmatched. The CDR3 is 17 amino acids. CDR1 WNHNN and CDR2 SYGVQD come from the germline V gene (reference sequence). The CDR3 coding sequence is TGCGCCAGCAGTGGTTGGGGGCTAGCGGGAGGGGGCCACGAGCAGTACTTC. It codes for CASSGWGLAGGGHEQYF.

The rearrangement uses TRBV30 and TRBJ2-1, with 11 nucleotides matching TRBD2. This CDR3 has 15 amino acids. Germline CDR1 GTSNPN, CDR2 SVGIG (reference sequence). V shed 8 bases and J 6 bases; nucleotides not matched to a gene: 12. Here the CDR3 reads CARSTGTSGFNEQFF. CDR3 in DNA: TGTGCCCGGTCGACCGGGACTAGCGGTTTCAATGAGCAGTTCTTC. Using reference TRBV30 and TRBJ2-1 for the parts outside the CDR3, the full variable domain is SQTIHQWPATLVQPVGSPLSLECTVEGTSNPNLYWYRQAAGRGLQLLFYSVGIGQISSEVPQNLSASRPQDRQFILSSKKLLLSDSGFYLCARSTGTSGFNEQFFGPGTRLTVL.

As for this clone: Other nucleotide sequences in the sample specify the same CDR3. V gene TRBV6-1 combines with J gene TRBJ2-3; D uncertain. This CDR3 is built from 12 residues. The V gene's germline CDR1 is MNHNS and CDR2 SASEGT. Between the trimmed V and J ends, which lost 1 base and 1 base, there was a span of 0 bases. CDR3 protein: CASSEGTDTQYF. The CDR3 region has the DNA TGTGCCAGCAGTGAAGGCACAGATACGCAGTATTTT.

The table lists this clone with a count of one. The chain has TRBV18 and TRBJ1-2, with TRBD1 matching 9 bases. This CDR3 has 16 residues. V shed 1 base, J shed 0 bases, and the junction held 3 bases outside the gene matches. CDR1 KGHSH and CDR2 LQKENI come from the germline V gene. The CDR3 sequence: CASSPQGQGTNYGYTF. The CDR3 region has the DNA TGTGCCAGCTCACCACAGGGACAGGGCACTAACTATGGCTACACCTTC.

The chain employs TRBV7-8 and TRBJ1-5; D is unclear. Deletions cut 1 base from V and 7 bases from J, with 14 bases between. Looked up from germline, CDR1 is SGHVS and CDR2 is FQNEAQ. The CDR3 contains 15 residues. Written as DNA, the CDR3 is TGTGCCAGCAGCTTAGTAGGTTTCCCTCGGCAGCCCCAGCATTTT. It is translated as CASSLVGFPRQPQHF.

The V and J genes are TRBV28 and TRBJ2-7, with D possibly being TRBD1 or TRBD2 (7 bases each). Between the trimmed V and J ends, which lost 5 bases and 7 bases, there was a span of 21 bases. Germline V gives CDR1 MDHEN, CDR2 SYDVKM. The CDR3 is 15 residues long. In nucleotides, the CDR3 is TGTGCCAGCAGTCTAGGGACAGCGGGAAGGCCGGAGCAGTACTTC. Amino acids: CASSLGTAGRPEQYF.

This sequence joins TRBV7-6 and TRBJ2-2; no firm D call. From germline, CDR1 is SGHVS and CDR2 FNYEAQ. V lost 6 bases and J lost 3, with 8 bases in between. The CDR3 runs to 13 residues. CDR3 residues: CASSVGYTGELFF. For the CDR3, the DNA is TGTGCCAGCAGTGTGGGTTACACCGGGGAGCTGTTTTTT.

V usage is TRBV9 and J usage is TRBJ2-1, with TRBD2 matching over 14 bases. The CDR3 totals 19 residues. J lost 2 bases, V lost 0 bases, and 7 bases had no gene match. Germline V gene sequence: CDR1 SGDLS, CDR2 YYNGEE. The CDR3 nucleotides read TGTGCCAGCAGCGTAGATCCGCGACTAGCGGGAGGGCCCTACAATGAGCAGTTCTTC. Encoded protein: CASSVDPRLAGGPYNEQFF.

This chain links TRBV6-1 with TRBJ2-3; no clear D. The germline V gene encodes CDR1 MNHNS and CDR2 SASEGT. This CDR3 is built from 15 residues. With 6 bases removed from V and 6 bases from J, the gap between germline ends came to 19 bases. The CDR3 loop is CASRLLPGGVDTQYF. The CDR3 coding sequence is TGTGCCAGCAGGCTCTTGCCGGGTGGTGTGGATACGCAGTATTTT.

This chain uses TRBV7-9 with TRBJ1-3; D is ambiguous. Trimming shortened V by 2 bases and J by 0 bases, and 8 bases separated the two germline ends. The CDR3 is 15 amino acids. CDR1 is SEHNR, CDR2 FQNEAQ, per germline (reference sequence). The DNA of the CDR3 is TGTGCCAGCAGCTTAATGGGGAGCTCTGGAAACACCATATATTTT. Translated: CASSLMGSSGNTIYF.

The chain couples TRBV6-5 to TRBJ1-4; D call uncertain. CDR3 length: 15 amino acids. Looked up from germline, CDR1 is MNHEY and CDR2 is SVGAGI. Between the trimmed V and J ends, which lost 0 bases and 3 bases, there was a span of 8 bases. CDR3 protein: CASSYSRGSNEKLFF. The DNA for the CDR3 is TGTGCCAGCAGTTACTCTCGGGGTTCTAATGAAAAACTGTTTTTT.

Worth noting for this clone: A read error may produce the germline difference seen at one junction end. The genes are TRBV4-1 and TRBJ2-7; perhaps TRBD2 as D (6 bases). Germline V CDR1 and CDR2: MGHRA, YSYEKL. The CDR3 length is 14 residues. Here the CDR3 reads CASSQDKEGWGVSF. Written as DNA, the CDR3 is TGCGCCAGCAGCCAAGATAAGGAAGGGTGGGGGGTTAGTTTC.

The V gene is TRBV19, the J gene TRBJ2-3; 10 positions match TRBD1. The ends lost 4 bases at V and 3 bases at J; junction bases unmatched: 4. Germline assignment: CDR1 LNHDA and CDR2 SQIVND (reference sequence). The CDR3 runs 15 residues. The CDR3 region is CASSKTGGSTDTQYF. The DNA of the CDR3 is TGTGCCAGTAGTAAGACAGGGGGCAGTACAGATACGCAGTATTTT.

The chain combines TRBV10-3 with TRBJ1-5, with D hard to call. The germline V gene encodes CDR1 ENHRY and CDR2 SYGVKD. The CDR3 runs 16 residues. The V end lost 0 bases, the J end lost 0 bases, and 9 bases lay between the germline ends. CDR3 coding DNA: TGTGCCATCAGTGAGTCCCCGTCTGATAGCAATCAGCCCCAGCATTTT. Protein sequence: CAISESPSDSNQPQHF.

The chain couples TRBV30 to TRBJ2-7; 10 nucleotides agree with TRBD1. Germline V gene lookup returns CDR1 GTSNPN and CDR2 SVGIG (reference sequence). The CDR3 covers 13 residues. With 1 base clipped from V and 7 bases from J, the junction kept 4 bases outside the gene matches. CDR3 protein: CAWSADRGQEQYF. As DNA, the CDR3 is TGTGCCTGGAGTGCCGACAGGGGGCAGGAGCAGTACTTC. Complete variable domain (other parts from reference TRBV30 and TRBJ2-7): SQTIHQWPATLVQPVGSPLSLECTVEGTSNPNLYWYRQAAGRGLQLLFYSVGIGQISSEVPQNLSASRPQDRQFILSSKKLLLSDSGFYLCAWSADRGQEQYFGPGTRLTVT.

The V gene is TRBV19, the J gene TRBJ1-2, with TRBD1 matching 12 bases. This CDR3 region has 15 residues. After removal of 5 bases from V and 4 bases from J, the junction contained 5 bases not matched to a gene. Germline CDR1 LNHDA, CDR2 SQIVND (reference sequence). The CDR3 DNA reads as TGTGCCAGTAGTCCAGGGACAGGGGGCCCCTATGGCTACACCTTC. Encoded protein: CASSPGTGGPYGYTF. Full variable domain (missing parts from reference TRBV19 and TRBJ1-2): DGGITQSPKYLFRKEGQNVTLSCEQNLNHDAMYWYRQDPGQGLRLIYYSQIVNDFQKGDIAEGYSVSREKKESFPLTVTSAQKNPTAFYLCASSPGTGGPYGYTFGSGTRLTVV.

The chain links TRBV2 to TRBJ1-2, with 9 bases lining up with TRBD1. V lost 11 bases to trimming and J lost 5 bases; unmatched junction nucleotides: 9. The length of the CDR3 is 13 residues. CDR1 SNHLY and CDR2 FYNNEI come from the germline V gene. This chain's CDR3 is CAEGVGTGYGYTF. DNA of the CDR3: TGTGCCGAGGGAGTCGGGACAGGGTATGGCTACACCTTC.

CDR3 residues: CAWSPTPYNTEAFF. The CDR3 DNA reads TGTGCCTGGAGTCCTACTCCATATAACACTGAAGCTTTCTTT. The J gene is TRBJ1-1, the V gene TRBV30; no firm D call. Trimming cost V 2 bases and J 2 bases, with 12 bases left between them. From germline, CDR1 is GTSNPN and CDR2 SVGIG (reference sequence). The CDR3 spans 14 residues.

The chain employs TRBV6-5 and TRBJ1-5, with TRBD1 matching 7 bases. This CDR3 spans 15 amino acids. The V segment lost 3 bases and the J segment 2 bases; nucleotides outside the gene matches: 4. Looked up from germline, CDR1 is MNHEY and CDR2 is SVGAGI. CDR3 sequence (DNA): TGTGCCAGCAGTTATCGAGACAGGGGCAATCAGCCCCAGCATTTT. This translates into CASSYRDRGNQPQHF.

This chain connects TRBV27 to TRBJ2-1; D call uncertain. CDR1 is MNHEY, CDR2 SMNVEV, per germline (reference sequence). The V gene lost 7 bases and the J gene lost 2 bases, with 15 bases spanning the gap. The CDR3 is 15 amino acids. This CDR3 reads CASTTTRVTYNEQFF. Written as DNA, the CDR3 is TGTGCCAGCACCACCACCCGGGTCACCTACAATGAGCAGTTCTTC.

The rearrangement uses TRBV27 and TRBJ2-1; 11 bases line up with TRBD2. The CDR3 runs to 16 residues. Germline V gives CDR1 MNHEY, CDR2 SMNVEV (reference sequence). The trim removed 5 bases at V and 4 bases at J, leaving 7 bases unmatched. The CDR3 region is CASSAPGLADYNEQFF. The CDR3 region has the DNA TGTGCCAGCAGTGCACCGGGACTAGCGGATTACAATGAGCAGTTCTTC.

This clone was seen only once. This chain uses TRBV18 with TRBJ2-7, with D unresolved. Germline V gene sequence: CDR1 KGHSH, CDR2 LQKENI. This CDR3 region has 13 residues. The V gene lost 2 bases and the J gene lost 4 bases, with 9 bases spanning the gap. The CDR3 nucleotides are TGTGCCAGCTCACCAGGGCCACTATACGAGCAGTACTTC. Translation gives CASSPGPLYEQYF.

The chain has TRBV28 and TRBJ1-6; possible D gene TRBD1, 5 bases. Trimming shortened V by 4 bases and J by 7 bases, and 17 bases separated the two germline ends. The germline V gene encodes CDR1 MDHEN and CDR2 SYDVKM. This CDR3 has 16 amino acids. CDR3 amino acids: CASSSPSGGSNSPLHF. DNA of the CDR3: TGTGCCAGCAGTTCTCCTTCCGGGGGATCCAATTCACCCCTCCACTTT.

The rearrangement links TRBV10-3 to TRBJ1-2, with 7 bases identical to TRBD1. The germline V gene has CDR1 ENHRY and CDR2 SYGVKD. CDR3 length: 11 residues. J was trimmed by 8 bases and V by 11 bases; bases with no gene match: 8. CDR3 DNA: TGTGCCTCACAACGAGGGGGCGGCTACACCTTC. This gives the protein CASQRGGGYTF.

The genes are TRBV5-1 and TRBJ2-3, with D unresolved. The V gene's germline CDR1 is SGHRS and CDR2 YFSETQ. V was clipped by 1 base and J by 2 bases, with 11 bases between them. There are 15 residues in the CDR3. CDR3 residues: CASSLKPFVTDTQYF. As DNA, the CDR3 is TGCGCCAGCAGCTTGAAACCTTTCGTCACAGATACGCAGTATTTT.